Listed below are T cell receptor beta chains from one sample, sequenced in a study of T cell responses to AZD1222 COVID-19 vaccine. Clones were read by immunoSEQ multiplex PCR, and TCRdb kept only the in-frame ones, dropping some. The sample contains roughly 120,000 clones, 85% to 90% of which appear only once. The sequences come from peripheral blood, collected 28 days after the second AZD1222 dose. Every receptor here comes from an adult who received the AZD1222 COVID-19 vaccine. Each CDR3 is given with its conserved first and last residue. D genes are given only for firm matches. Clone sizes are given selectively: once, few, many, or a class where the clone is expanded.

clone_size j_call d_call v_call cdr3_aa cdr3_nt
- TRBJ1-6 - TRBV7-9 CASSLPGRQNSPLHF TGTGCCAGCAGCTTACCGGGAAGGCAGAATTCACCCCTCCACTTT
- TRBJ1-5 - TRBV6-5 CASSYRHGNQPQHF TGTGCCAGCAGTTACAGGCACGGCAATCAGCCCCAGCATTTT
- TRBJ2-2 - TRBV30 CAWAVGRGPNTGELFF TGTGCCTGGGCAGTGGGGCGGGGCCCTAACACCGGGGAGCTGTTTTTT
- TRBJ2-7 - TRBV30 CAWNVPGQGPYEQYF TGTGCCTGGAACGTACCCGGCCAGGGACCCTACGAGCAGTACTTC
- TRBJ2-3 - TRBV7-9 CASSPPVVGGLTHTDTQYF TGTGCCAGCAGCCCCCCCGTGGTTGGTGGCCTCACACACACAGATACGCAGTATTTT
once TRBJ1-6 TRBD1 TRBV6-5 CASRGTGDSPLHF TGTGCCAGCAGGGGGACAGGGGATTCACCCCTCCACTTT
- TRBJ1-2 - TRBV11-2 CASSQQAGYGYTF TGTGCCAGCAGCCAACAGGCGGGATATGGCTACACCTTC
once TRBJ2-5 - TRBV2 CASSEVGAGVGETQYF TGTGCCAGCAGTGAAGTAGGAGCAGGGGTTGGGGAGACCCAGTACTTC
- TRBJ2-1 TRBD2 TRBV7-9 CASSSLAGGTYNEQFF TGTGCCAGCAGCTCCTTAGCGGGGGGAACCTACAATGAGCAGTTCTTC
- TRBJ1-2 - TRBV28 CASSIRGPNYGYTF TGTGCCAGCAGTATAAGGGGTCCTAACTATGGCTACACCTTC